A single sample gave rise to the 3 T cell receptor beta chains below, sequenced in a study of regulatory T cells in long-lasting Graves disease. TCR beta libraries were built with iRepertoire HTBI primers and Arm-PCR of CDR3 regions. TCRdb reanalysed the multiplex PCR reads using MiXCR and keeps one entry per CDR3 protein. The data contain about 350,000 distinct CDR3 sequences, 16% of them singletons. Regarding time point: newly diagnosed GD, antithyroid drugs for less than 3 months. Extracted PBMC RNA gave rise to the TCR library. These data are also associated with another study on T cells in Graves' hyperthyroidism and ophthalmopathy.

Sequenced material: peripheral blood mononuclear cells (PBMCs), taken at new diagnosis, from a patient treated with antithyroid drugs. These receptors were collected from a man between 35 and 55 years old with Graves disease.

The sample holds many counts of this clonotype. The gene calls are TRBV6-1 and TRBJ2-5, with unresolved D. This CDR3 is 13 amino acids long. V was trimmed by 8 bases and J by 1 base, leaving 11 bases between them. The germline V gene encodes CDR1 MNHNS and CDR2 SASEGT. The CDR3 reads CASRQNGQETQYF. The CDR3 bases are TGTGCCAGCCGTCAGAACGGCCAAGAGACCCAGTACTTC.

As to this clonotype: This could be a read error, since a much larger clone is one nucleotide away. The chain couples TRBV6-2 or TRBV6-3 to TRBJ2-3; the match to TRBD2 covers 10 bases. V lost 2 bases, J lost 4 bases, and 6 bases stayed unmatched. Germline assignment: CDR1 MNHEY and CDR2 SVGEGT. The CDR3 has 16 amino acids. The DNA for the CDR3 is TGTGCCAGCAGTTACGGGAGCGGGGGGGCGCCAGATACGCAGTATTTT. Its protein is CASSYGSGGAPDTQYF.

This clonotype occurred many times. The J gene is TRBJ1-1, the V gene TRBV11-1; no clear D gene. The V end lost 1 base, the J end lost 4 bases, and 13 bases lay between the germline ends. This CDR3 comprises 15 residues. The germline gives CDR1 SGHAT, CDR2 FQDESV (reference sequence). For the CDR3, the DNA is TGTGCCAGCAGCTTAGGAGAAGGCAGATTCACTGAAGCTTTCTTT. Translating it yields CASSLGEGRFTEAFF.